This section outlines one T cell receptor (beta chain) sequence together with its context. Its antigen is unknown. From 8.5 to 10 ml of fresh peripheral blood, PBMCs were isolated. Germline V CDR1 and CDR2: SEHNR, FQNEAQ (reference sequence). This CDR3 comprises 12 residues. Trimming cost V 4 bases and J 4 bases, with 8 bases left between them. The sample belongs to a study of T cells in Graves' hyperthyroidism and ophthalmopathy. Study-wide points: Most thyroid-expanded clonotypes above 0.001 were also found in blood.

TCR beta CDR3 sequences were amplified from RNA transcripts. TCR CDR3 underwent first-round RT-PCR with the HTBI primer set. TCRdb re-called the multiplex PCR reads through MiXCR, storing one row per CDR3 protein. In the table there are around 560,000 distinct CDR3 sequences, around 17% of which are singletons. The receptor's source is a woman younger than 35 with Graves' hyperthyroidism. Sequenced sample: blood. The chain combines TRBV7-9 with TRBJ2-7; D gene uncertain. CDR3 protein: CASSSTIYEQYF. DNA of the CDR3: TGTGCCAGCAGCTCCACAATTTACGAGCAGTACTTC. Full variable domain (missing parts from reference TRBV7-9 and TRBJ2-7): DTGVSQNPRHKITKRGQNVTFRCDPISEHNRLYWYRQTLGQGPEFLTYFQNEAQLEKSRLLSDRFSAERPKGSFSTLEIQRTEQGDSAMYLCASSSTIYEQYFGPGTRLTVT.